Included here is one TCR beta chain sequence, with context. The source of the sample is a study of blood T cell repertoires in COVID-19. Overall study context: PBMCs, B-cell-depleted T cells, or T cells were the source of the cDNA or gDNA that made up the material.

There are 16 residues in the CDR3. Per germline, CDR1 SGHRS and CDR2 YFSETQ. The V segment lost 2 bases and the J segment 3 bases; nucleotides outside the gene matches: 7. Method: immunoSEQ multiplex PCR; TCRdb's copy keeps in-frame clones and lacks some. Of 250,000 to 350,000 clones detected, 75% to 90% appear once; the ten largest clones hold roughly 2.1%. The gene calls are TRBV5-1 and TRBJ2-7; 11 bases are shared with TRBD2. The source material was peripheral blood. This receptor was identified in a young man with active or convalescent COVID-19. DNA for the CDR3: TGCGCCAGCAGCTTTGGACTAGCGGGCGACAGCTACGAGCAGTACTTC. Translation: CASSFGLAGDSYEQYF.